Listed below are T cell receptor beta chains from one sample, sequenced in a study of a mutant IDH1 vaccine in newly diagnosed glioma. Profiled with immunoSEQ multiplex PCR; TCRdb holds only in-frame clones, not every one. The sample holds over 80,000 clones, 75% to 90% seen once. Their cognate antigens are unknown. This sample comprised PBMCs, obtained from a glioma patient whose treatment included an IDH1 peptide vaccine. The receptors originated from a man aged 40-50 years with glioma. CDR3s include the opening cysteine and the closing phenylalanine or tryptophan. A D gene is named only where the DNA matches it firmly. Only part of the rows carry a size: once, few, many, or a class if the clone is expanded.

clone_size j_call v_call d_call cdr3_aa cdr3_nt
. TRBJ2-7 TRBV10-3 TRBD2 CAIMGLAGVDEQYF TGTGCCATCATGGGGCTAGCGGGAGTTGACGAGCAGTACTTC
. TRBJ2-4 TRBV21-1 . CASSSSDQGTLAKNIQYF TGTGCCAGCAGCTCCTCCGACCAGGGTACTTTAGCCAAAAACATTCAGTACTTC
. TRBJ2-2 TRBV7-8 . CASSQGSGELFF TGTGCCAGCAGCCAGGGCTCCGGGGAGCTGTTTTTT
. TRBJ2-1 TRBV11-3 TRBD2 CASSLRPPEGGNEQFF TGTGCCAGCAGCCTAAGGCCCCCAGAGGGAGGGAATGAGCAGTTCTTC
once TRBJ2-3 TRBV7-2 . CASSLTGTITDTQYF TGTGCCAGCAGCTTAACCGGGACAATAACAGATACGCAGTATTTT
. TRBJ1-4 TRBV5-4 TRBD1 CASSLEGAVEKLFF TGTGCCAGCAGCTTGGAGGGGGCGGTTGAAAAACTGTTTTTT
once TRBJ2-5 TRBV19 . CAEPPRQETQYF TGTGCCGAGCCGCCCCGGCAAGAGACCCAGTACTTC
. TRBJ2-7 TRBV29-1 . CSVAERSYEQYF TGCAGCGTTGCTGAGCGGTCCTACGAGCAGTACTTC
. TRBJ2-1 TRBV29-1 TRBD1 CSVVGTDNEQFF TGCAGCGTTGTTGGGACAGACAATGAGCAGTTCTTC
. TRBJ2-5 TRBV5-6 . CASSLAYRVEETQYF TGTGCCAGCAGCTTGGCCTACAGGGTAGAAGAGACCCAGTACTTC
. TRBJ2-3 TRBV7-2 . CASSRGDSRSDTQYF TGTGCCAGCAGCCGAGGCGACAGTAGAAGCGATACGCAGTATTTT
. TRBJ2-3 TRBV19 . CATLSGRTDTQYF TGTGCCACCCTTAGCGGTCGCACAGATACGCAGTATTTT
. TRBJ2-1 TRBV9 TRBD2 CASSSGGTTETNEQFF TGTGCCAGCAGCTCAGGTGGGACTACGGAGACCAATGAGCAGTTCTTC
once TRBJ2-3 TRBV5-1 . CASSLSLRTDTQYF TGCGCCAGCAGCTTATCGTTACGCACAGATACGCAGTATTTT
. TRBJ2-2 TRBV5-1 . CASSYQSRYTGELFF TGCGCCAGCAGCTACCAAAGCCGTTACACCGGGGAGCTGTTTTTT
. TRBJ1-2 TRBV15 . CATSRGRTDPVGGYTF TGTGCCACCAGCAGAGGCAGGACGGATCCTGTGGGGGGCTACACCTTC
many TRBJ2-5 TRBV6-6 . CASSRETQYF TGTGCCAGCAGCCGGGAGACCCAGTACTTC
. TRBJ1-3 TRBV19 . CASTKEPSGNTIYF TGTGCCAGTACAAAAGAGCCCTCTGGAAACACCATATATTTT
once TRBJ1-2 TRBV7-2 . CASSLDDRGYTF TGTGCCAGCAGCTTAGATGACAGGGGCTACACCTTC
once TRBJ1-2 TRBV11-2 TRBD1 CASSPGGTSYGYTF TGTGCCAGCAGCCCAGGGGGGACCTCCTATGGCTACACCTTC
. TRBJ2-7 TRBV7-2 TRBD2 CASSLRTSGRYEQYF TGTGCCAGCAGCTTACGGACTAGCGGGCGTTACGAGCAGTACTTC
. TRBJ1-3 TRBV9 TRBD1 CASSRHKDLTGDGNTIYF TGTGCCAGCAGCCGCCATAAAGACCTAACAGGGGACGGAAACACCATATATTTT
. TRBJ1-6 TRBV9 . CASSEGMTSYNSPLHF TGTGCCAGCAGCGAGGGGATGACCTCCTATAATTCACCCCTCCACTTT
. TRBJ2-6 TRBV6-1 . CASIWGTGANVLTF TGTGCCAGCATCTGGGGTACTGGGGCCAACGTCCTGACTTTC
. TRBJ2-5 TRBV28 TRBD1 CASSLSGGGRQETQYF TGTGCCAGCAGTTTGTCAGGGGGCGGGCGACAAGAGACCCAGTACTTC
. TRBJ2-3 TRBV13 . CASSLGNPADTQYF TGTGCCAGCAGCCTCGGGAATCCCGCAGATACGCAGTATTTT
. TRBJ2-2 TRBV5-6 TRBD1 CASSSYRGGNTGELFF TGTGCCAGCAGCTCCTACAGGGGTGGGAACACCGGGGAGCTGTTTTTT
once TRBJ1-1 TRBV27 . CASSFTLGLNTEAFF TGTGCCAGCAGTTTTACGCTAGGGCTGAACACTGAAGCTTTCTTT
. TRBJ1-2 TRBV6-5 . CASSSESNYGYTF TGTGCCAGCAGTTCCGAGTCAAACTATGGCTACACCTTC
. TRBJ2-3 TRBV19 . CASSPRVGRGTDTQYF TGTGCCAGTAGTCCGAGAGTGGGGCGAGGGACAGATACGCAGTATTTT
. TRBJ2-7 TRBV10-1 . CASSEPDQGGYEQYF TGCGCCAGCAGTGAGCCCGACCAGGGTGGCTACGAGCAGTACTTC
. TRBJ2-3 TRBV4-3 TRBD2 CASSRLTSGMSSTDTQYF TGCGCCAGCAGCCGGCTGACTAGCGGGATGTCTAGCACAGATACGCAGTATTTT
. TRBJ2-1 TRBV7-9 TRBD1 CASSLIGQGLNEQFF TGTGCCAGCAGCTTAATAGGACAGGGTTTGAATGAGCAGTTCTTC
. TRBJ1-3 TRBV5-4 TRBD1 CASSSVTGGNTIYF TGTGCCAGCAGCTCGGTGACAGGGGGAAACACCATATATTTT
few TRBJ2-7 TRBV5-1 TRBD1 CASSLARTGPRGSYEQYF TGCGCCAGCAGCTTGGCCAGGACAGGGCCCCGGGGCTCCTACGAGCAGTACTTC
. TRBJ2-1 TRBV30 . CAWSVSHGAEQFF TGTGCCTGGAGTGTAAGCCACGGGGCTGAGCAGTTCTTC
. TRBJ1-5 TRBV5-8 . CASSNVIPSQHF TGTGCCAGCAGTAACGTCATCCCGTCCCAGCATTTT
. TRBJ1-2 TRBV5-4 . CASSLEGNNGYTF TGTGCCAGCAGCTTGGAGGGTAACAATGGCTACACCTTC
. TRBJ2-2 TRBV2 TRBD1 CASSEQGAGYTGELFF TGTGCCAGCAGTGAACAGGGGGCCGGGTACACCGGGGAGCTGTTTTTT
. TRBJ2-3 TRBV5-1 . CASSVKQGNTDTQYF TGCGCCAGCAGCGTAAAACAGGGAAACACAGATACGCAGTATTTT
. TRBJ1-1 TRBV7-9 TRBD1 CASSPRDRRGNTEAFF TGTGCCAGCAGCCCTCGGGACAGGAGGGGGAACACTGAAGCTTTCTTT
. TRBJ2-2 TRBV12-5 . CASGLVLAGGNTGELFF TGTGCTAGTGGTTTGGTACTGGCCGGGGGCAATACCGGGGAGCTGTTTTTT
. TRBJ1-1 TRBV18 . CASSPREVTEAFF TGTGCCAGCTCACCACGGGAAGTAACTGAAGCTTTCTTT
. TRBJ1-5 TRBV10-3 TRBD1 CAIRDRVSNQPQHF TGTGCCATCAGGGACAGGGTTAGCAATCAGCCCCAGCATTTT
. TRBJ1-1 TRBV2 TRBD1 CASSGDRNTEAFF TGTGCCAGCAGTGGGGACAGAAACACTGAAGCTTTCTTT
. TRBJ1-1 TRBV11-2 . CASSPRDTTAEAFF TGTGCCAGCAGCCCTCGGGACACCACCGCTGAAGCTTTCTTT
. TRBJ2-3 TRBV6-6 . CASSYSPGTPASWQYF TGTGCCAGCAGTTATTCCCCCGGGACCCCCGCCAGTTGGCAGTATTTT
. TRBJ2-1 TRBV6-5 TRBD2 CASGLIAGVGSEQFF TGTGCCAGCGGACTAATAGCGGGGGTCGGCAGTGAGCAGTTCTTC
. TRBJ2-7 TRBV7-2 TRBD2 CASSLIRSGGWSYEQYF TGTGCCAGCAGCTTAATCCGTAGCGGGGGTTGGTCCTACGAGCAGTACTTC